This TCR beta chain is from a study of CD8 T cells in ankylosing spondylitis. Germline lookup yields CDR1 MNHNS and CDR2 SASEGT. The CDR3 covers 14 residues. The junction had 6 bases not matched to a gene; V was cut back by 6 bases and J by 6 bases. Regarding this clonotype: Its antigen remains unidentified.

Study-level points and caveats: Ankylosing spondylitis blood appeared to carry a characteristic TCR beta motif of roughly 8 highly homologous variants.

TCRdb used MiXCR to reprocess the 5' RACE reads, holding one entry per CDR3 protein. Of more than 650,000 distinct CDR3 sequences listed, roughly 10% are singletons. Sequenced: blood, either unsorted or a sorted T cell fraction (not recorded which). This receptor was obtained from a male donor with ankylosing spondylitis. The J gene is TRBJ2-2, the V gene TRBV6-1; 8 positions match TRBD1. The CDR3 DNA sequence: TGTGCCAGCAGGGACAGGGCTAGCGCCGGGGAGCTGTTTTTT. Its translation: CASRDRASAGELFF.